Listed here are 23 T cell receptor beta chains from one sample, sequenced in a study of blood T cells in healthy people across ages. A second roughly 7 to 12 cycle PCR used barcoded and J-beta primers. TCRdb re-derived calls from the 5' RACE reads in MiXCR, one entry per CDR3 protein. The sample has 800,000 to 950,000 distinct CDR3 sequences, around 29% seen once; the top ten hold 10%. The same specimen was also included in a second study, on T cells of mothers and their children.

Sequencing was carried out using blood. The source of these receptors is a woman aged 40 to 50 in good health.

The chain carries TRBV29-1 and TRBJ1-1, with TRBD1 as a possible D gene (5 bases). V was shortened by 6 bases and J by 3 bases, with 14 bases between the two germline ends. Germline lookup yields CDR1 SQVTM and CDR2 ANQGSEA. The CDR3 covers 13 residues. Here the CDR3 reads CSVYQVGDTEAFF. In nucleotides, the CDR3 is TGCAGCGTATACCAGGTGGGGGACACTGAAGCTTTCTTT.

As regards this clonotype: A read error may account for a junction end that differs from germline. The rearrangement uses TRBV28 and TRBJ2-7; D unresolved. Germline V gene data show CDR1 as MDHEN and CDR2 as SYDVKM. The CDR3 totals 11 residues. The DNA of the CDR3 is TGTGCCAGCAGGTTATTCCACGAGCAGTACTTC. Amino acids: CASRLFHEQYF. Full variable domain (missing parts from reference TRBV28 and TRBJ2-7): DVKVTQSSRYLVKRTGEKVFLECVQDMDHENMFWYRQDPGLGLRLIYFSYDVKMKEKGDIPEGYSVSREKKERFSLILESASTNQTSMYLCASRLFHEQYFGPGTRLTVT.

The genes are TRBV2 and TRBJ2-4; maybe TRBD2 (5 bases). The J call is in doubt because the DNA end fits TRBJ2-7 better. CDR1 is SNHLY, CDR2 FYNNEI, per germline. The CDR3 length is 13 residues. The DNA for the CDR3 is TGTGCCAGCAGTCCCCCAGACTACGGCGAGCAGTACTTC. The encoded protein is CASSPPDYGEQYF.

The chain combines TRBV4-3 with TRBJ2-5; no reliable D call. The CDR3 loop spans 13 amino acids. CDR1 and CDR2 (germline): LGHNA, YSLEER. Trimming cost V 4 bases and J 2 bases, with 8 bases left between them. The CDR3 DNA reads as TGCGCCAGCAGCCCTGTGGGTCAAGAGACCCAGTACTTC. It is translated as CASSPVGQETQYF.

There are many counts of this clonotype. The CDR3 reads CASSFSPPNQPQHF. The CDR3 coding sequence is TGTGCCAGCAGTTTTTCCCCTCCCAATCAGCCCCAGCATTTT. The chain links TRBV12-3 or TRBV12-4 to TRBJ1-5; the D is unclear. With 3 bases removed from V and 3 bases from J, the gap between germline ends came to 9 bases. CDR3 length: 14 amino acids.

J is TRBJ2-7 and V is TRBV7-2; 13 bases are shared with TRBD2. Trimming took 5 bases from V and 2 from J; bases not matched to a gene: 3. This CDR3 has 15 amino acids. CDR1 is SGHTA, CDR2 FQGNSA, per germline. CDR3 region: CASSHGTSGAYEQYF. In DNA form, the CDR3 reads TGTGCCAGCAGCCACGGGACTAGCGGGGCCTACGAGCAGTACTTC.

The chain carries TRBV4-1 and TRBJ1-5; 9 positions match TRBD1. Germline-derived CDR1 and CDR2 are MGHRA and YSYEKL. The CDR3 consists of 16 residues. The ends lost 0 bases at V and 3 bases at J; junction bases unmatched: 3. The CDR3 is CASSQDRDRDNQPQHF. In DNA, the CDR3 is TGCGCCAGCAGCCAAGATCGGGACAGGGACAATCAGCCCCAGCATTTT.

This chain uses TRBV12-3 or TRBV12-4 with TRBJ2-3; 11 nucleotides match TRBD2. Trimming took 4 bases from V and 2 from J; bases not matched to a gene: 5. The CDR3 runs to 16 residues. As DNA, the CDR3 is TGTGCCAGCAGTTCCCTAGCGGGGGGCCTCACAGATACGCAGTATTTT. This encodes CASSSLAGGLTDTQYF.

This chain links TRBV24-1 with TRBJ1-5; unclear D gene. Per the germline V gene, CDR1 is KGHDR and CDR2 is SFDVKD. Trimming removed 4 bases at V and 7 bases at J, with 13 bases between. CDR3 length equals 14 residues. The DNA of the CDR3 is TGTGCCACCAGTGAACCGGGAGACGCCCAGCCCCAGCATTTT. Translated: CATSEPGDAQPQHF.

A word on this clonotype: One base away lies a much larger clone, so this may be a sequencing read error. This sequence joins TRBV7-9 and TRBJ2-7, with TRBD1 as a possible D gene (5 bases). Between the trimmed V and J ends, which lost 10 bases and 1 base, there was a span of 23 bases. This CDR3 comprises 16 residues. Germline V gives CDR1 SEHNR, CDR2 FQNEAQ (reference sequence). CDR3 residues: CANRPIRTSQSYEQYF. The CDR3 DNA reads TGTGCCAACAGACCAATAAGGACAAGTCAGTCCTACGAGCAGTACTTC.

This clonotype was counted a few times. The V call is TRBV12-3 or TRBV12-4, the J call TRBJ1-5; D is unclear. Between the trimmed V and J ends, which lost 5 bases and 3 bases, there was a span of 14 bases. This CDR3 spans 15 amino acids. The CDR3 loop is CASSRMGPHNQPQHF. In nucleotides, the CDR3 is TGTGCCAGCAGTAGGATGGGCCCCCACAATCAGCCCCAGCATTTT.

Of note for this clonotype: A much larger clone is a single base away; this may be a read error. This rearrangement joins TRBV5-4 to TRBJ2-4; 7 bases fit TRBD2. This CDR3 has 15 residues. CDR1 SGHNT and CDR2 YYREEE come from the germline V gene (reference sequence). Unmatched junction bases numbered 19, after V lost 4 bases and J lost 15 bases. The CDR3 coding sequence is TGTGCCAGCAGCCCAGAGCAGCGGGGATTGGTCGAGCGGTACTTC. Its translation: CASSPEQRGLVERYF.

V usage is TRBV29-1 and J usage is TRBJ2-1, with D unclear. The CDR3 contains 12 residues. The V gene lost 4 bases and the J gene lost 10 bases, with 14 bases spanning the gap. The germline gives CDR1 SQVTM, CDR2 ANQGSEA. As DNA, the CDR3 is TGCAGCGTTGTACCCACGCAGACCGAGCAGTTCTTC. This codes for CSVVPTQTEQFF.

This clonotype was found a few times. The chain employs TRBV5-1 and TRBJ1-2; 7 bases agree with TRBD1. The V segment lost 6 bases and the J segment 3 bases; nucleotides outside the gene matches: 5. The CDR3 contains 13 residues. CDR1 SGHRS and CDR2 YFSETQ come from the germline V gene. Here the CDR3 reads CASTRDSYYGYTF. The CDR3 DNA reads as TGCGCCAGCACCCGGGACAGCTACTATGGCTACACCTTC.

This clonotype came up many times. The chain recombines TRBV29-1 with TRBJ2-1; no clear D. Per the germline V gene, CDR1 is SQVTM and CDR2 is ANQGSEA. The V end was cut by 2 bases, the J end by 0 bases, with 11 bases between. This CDR3 spans 15 amino acids. The CDR3 region is CSVEKGRSSYNEQFF. CDR3 nucleotides: TGCAGCGTTGAAAAGGGCAGGAGCTCCTACAATGAGCAGTTCTTC.

This clonotype occurred many times. This sequence joins TRBV5-1 and TRBJ1-1, with 7 bases matching TRBD1. Germline V CDR1 and CDR2: SGHRS, YFSETQ. V dropped 6 bases and J dropped 8; count of bases not matched to a gene: 13. The CDR3 covers 14 residues. The DNA for the CDR3 is TGCGCCAGCACACAGGGGTCTTCGAGCGGGGAAGCTTTCTTT. Its translation is CASTQGSSSGEAFF.

This clonotype was detected a few times. The V call is TRBV18, the J call TRBJ1-6; D unresolved. V lost 3 bases and J lost 4, with 10 bases in between. Per the germline V gene, CDR1 is KGHSH and CDR2 is LQKENI. This CDR3 has 15 amino acids. The DNA of the CDR3 is TGTGCCAGCTCACCGGGTCCGAGTTATAATTCACCCCTCCACTTT. It yields the protein CASSPGPSYNSPLHF.

The chain recombines TRBV7-8 with TRBJ2-4; 8 positions match TRBD2. The CDR3 is 17 residues long. V trimming: 4 bases; J trimming: 13 bases; junction bases outside the gene matches: 21. Germline CDR1 and CDR2: SGHVS and FQNEAQ. The CDR3 protein is CASSSGGAGSSYNEQYF. CDR3 coding DNA: TGTGCCAGCAGCTCCGGGGGGGCGGGAAGCTCCTACAATGAGCAGTACTTC.

This clonotype was observed many times. The chain is built from TRBV12-3 or TRBV12-4 and TRBJ2-1, with 7 nucleotides matching TRBD1. The CDR3 is made up of 14 amino acids. Trimming removed 2 bases from V and 6 bases from J; junction bases left unmatched: 4. The CDR3 sequence is CASSLSAGGNEQFF. CDR3 in DNA: TGTGCCAGCAGTTTATCGGCAGGGGGCAATGAGCAGTTCTTC.

This chain links TRBV5-6 with TRBJ2-7; D uncertain. Trimming left V 1 base short and J 2 bases short, with 22 bases between. CDR1 is SGHDT and CDR2 is YYEEEE in the germline V gene. This CDR3 contains 18 residues. The CDR3 DNA follows: TGTGCCAGCAGCTTGTCCGCTTTGGGTAGTGGGGTGGCCTACGAGCAGTACTTC. This codes for CASSLSALGSGVAYEQYF.

Remarks on this clonotype: This may be a read error, as it is one base from a much larger clone. The DNA for the CDR3 is TGCAGTGCTAGAGTAGGCCTAGGAGTGCGCGATGAGCAGTTCTTC. Translating it yields CSARVGLGVRDEQFF. The chain joins TRBV20-1 to TRBJ2-1; D gene ambiguous. This CDR3 contains 15 residues. V gave up 1 base and J gave up 8 bases, with 18 bases separating them. Germline CDR1 is DFQATT and CDR2 is SNEGSKA (reference sequence).

This clonotype was found a few times. The genes are TRBV6-6 and TRBJ1-1; D gene ambiguous. The CDR3 covers 15 residues. Germline V CDR1 and CDR2: MNHNY, SVGAGI (reference sequence). The V end was cut by 6 bases, the J end by 0 bases, with 14 bases between. CDR3 in amino acids: CASRTPATMNTEAFF. The DNA for the CDR3 is TGTGCCAGCAGAACCCCCGCGACTATGAACACTGAAGCTTTCTTT.

The rearrangement links TRBV12-3 or TRBV12-4 to TRBJ1-2, with 7 bases aligning to TRBD1. The CDR3 totals 13 residues. J gave up 8 bases and V 4 bases, and 7 bases lay outside the gene matches. The CDR3 nucleotides are TGTGCCAGCAGTTGGGACAGTCGACGAGGCTACACCTTC. Translated, it gives CASSWDSRRGYTF.